Described below is a single T cell receptor beta chain sequence and its context. Antigen specificity is unknown. This entry belongs to a study of post-analysis software for immune sequencing data. Study-wide background: The patients showed relapsing-remitting, secondary progressive and progressive-relapsing multiple sclerosis courses. Study-wide points: There were five or six TRBV segments more frequent in patients than controls, and TRBV5-6, TRBV5-1 and TRBV20-1 were among them.

The V segment lost 0 bases and the J segment 6 bases; nucleotides outside the gene matches: 7. Germline values: CDR1 LNHNV, CDR2 YYDKDF (reference sequence). The CDR3 extends over 15 amino acids. Presence of unique molecular identifiers characterized the TCR beta cDNA libraries. TCRdb reanalysed the PCR reads using MiXCR and keeps one entry per CDR3 protein. The sample holds about half a million distinct CDR3 sequences, 45% seen once. This chain connects TRBV15 to TRBJ1-2; 7 bases map to TRBD1. Sequenced material: blood. The sequence was obtained from a girl under 18 with multiple sclerosis. The CDR3 DNA reads as TGTGCCACCAGCAGAGATCACAGGGGAGAGAATGGCTACACCTTC. Translation gives CATSRDHRGENGYTF.